The text below deals with one T cell receptor (beta chain). The V and J ends lost 7 bases and 2 bases, in that order; junction bases with no gene match: 5. CDR1 SGHNT and CDR2 YYREEE come from the germline V gene (reference sequence). This CDR3 contains 15 residues. This entry is derived from a study of blood T cell repertoires in COVID-19. In the study overall: Acute and convalescent COVID-19 specimens originated in the United States, Italy and Spain. PBMCs, B-cell-depleted T cells, or T cells were the source of the cDNA or gDNA that made up the material.

Authors' processing steps: From reference gene primer amplification, estimates of nucleated cell counts were derived. The repertoire was sequenced with immunoSEQ multiplex PCR; TCRdb's copy has only in-frame clones and lacks some. V and J calls and clone size are given by that table; D and trimming were obtained from the DNA. In the table there are 85,000 to 120,000 clones, approximately 85% of which are singletons. The clonotype was recovered from a man aged 40-50 years with active or convalescent COVID-19. Sequencing was done on a sample of peripheral blood. The genes are TRBV5-4 and TRBJ2-1; 11 positions agree with TRBD2. CDR3 nucleotides: TGTGCCAGCGAGCCTAGCGGGGGGACCTACAATGAGCAGTTCTTC. It is translated as CASEPSGGTYNEQFF.